This TCR beta chain was captured by sequencing in a study of cytomegalovirus exposure and HLA in healthy donors. Both 60 Vbeta primers and 13 Jbeta primers went into the PCR. The repertoire was sequenced with immunoSEQ multiplex PCR; TCRdb's copy has only in-frame clones and lacks some. Of about 110,000 clones in the sample, more than 75% were seen once. The sequenced material came from PBMCs. The receptor comes from a young man in good health and CMV-seropositive.

CDR3 sequence (DNA): TGTGCCAGCAGTTACTCAGGGGCCACGGGTGAAAAACTGTTTTTT. It translates to CASSYSGATGEKLFF. V gene TRBV6-5 combines with J gene TRBJ1-4, with D tentatively TRBD1 (5 bases). The CDR3 runs to 15 residues. Germline V gives CDR1 MNHEY, CDR2 SVGAGI. The V and J ends lost 0 bases and 7 bases respectively, with 12 bases between them.